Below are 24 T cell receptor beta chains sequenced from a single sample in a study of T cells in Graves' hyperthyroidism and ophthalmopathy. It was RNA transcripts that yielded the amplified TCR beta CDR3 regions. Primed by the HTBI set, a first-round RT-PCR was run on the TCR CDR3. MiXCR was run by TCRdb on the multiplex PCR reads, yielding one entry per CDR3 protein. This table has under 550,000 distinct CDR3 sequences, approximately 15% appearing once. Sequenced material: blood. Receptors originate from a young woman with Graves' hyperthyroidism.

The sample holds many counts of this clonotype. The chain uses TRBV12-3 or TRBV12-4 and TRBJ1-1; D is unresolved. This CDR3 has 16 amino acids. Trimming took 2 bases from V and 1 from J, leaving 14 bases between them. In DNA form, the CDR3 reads TGTGCCAGCAGTTTAACGGCCAGGAGAGGGAACACTGAAGCTTTCTTT. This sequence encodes CASSLTARRGNTEAFF.

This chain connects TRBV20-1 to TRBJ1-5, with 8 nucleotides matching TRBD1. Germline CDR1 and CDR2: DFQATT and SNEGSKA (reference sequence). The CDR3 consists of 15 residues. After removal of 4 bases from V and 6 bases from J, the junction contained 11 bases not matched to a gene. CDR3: CSATGDRLLSQPQHF. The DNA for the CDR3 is TGCAGTGCTACGGGGGACAGGTTATTAAGTCAGCCCCAGCATTTT.

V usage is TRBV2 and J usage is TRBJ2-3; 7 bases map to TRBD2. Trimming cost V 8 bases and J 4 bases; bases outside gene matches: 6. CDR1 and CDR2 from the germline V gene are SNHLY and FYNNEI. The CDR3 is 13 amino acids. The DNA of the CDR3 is TGTGCCAGCCTAGCGGAGACCCCAGATACGCAGTATTTT. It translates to CASLAETPDTQYF. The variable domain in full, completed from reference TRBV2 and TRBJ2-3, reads EPEVTQTPSHQVTQMGQEVILRCVPISNHLYFYWYRQILGQKVEFLVSFYNNEISEKSEIFDDQFSVERPDGSNFTLKIRSTKLEDSAMYFCASLAETPDTQYFGPGTRLTVL.

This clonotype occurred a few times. The CDR3 region has the DNA TGTGCCAGCAGCCTCCCAAGGGCGGGGGGGGAGACCCAGTACTTC. This encodes CASSLPRAGGETQYF. The chain combines TRBV7-9 with TRBJ2-5, with 9 positions matching TRBD2. This CDR3 region has 15 residues. Losses at the gene ends were 5 bases for V and 5 bases for J; bases not matched to a gene: 9. Germline CDR1 and CDR2: SEHNR and FQNEAQ (reference sequence).

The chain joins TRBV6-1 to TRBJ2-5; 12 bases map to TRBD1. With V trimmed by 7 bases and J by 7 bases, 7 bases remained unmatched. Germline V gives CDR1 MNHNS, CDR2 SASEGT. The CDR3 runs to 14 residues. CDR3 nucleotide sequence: TGTGCCAGCATAGGGACAGGGGGCGTGGGGACCCAGTACTTC. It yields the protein CASIGTGGVGTQYF.

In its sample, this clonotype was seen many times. CDR3 sequence: CASSFDRGHQSFSYEQYF. CDR3 nucleotides: TGTGCCAGCAGCTTTGACAGGGGGCACCAATCCTTCTCCTACGAGCAGTACTTC. The chain couples TRBV7-2 to TRBJ2-7; 10 nucleotides agree with TRBD1. The CDR3 is 18 residues long. Germline CDR1 reads SGHTA; CDR2 reads FQGNSA. V was pared by 3 bases and J by 0 bases, with 11 bases of the junction left unmatched.

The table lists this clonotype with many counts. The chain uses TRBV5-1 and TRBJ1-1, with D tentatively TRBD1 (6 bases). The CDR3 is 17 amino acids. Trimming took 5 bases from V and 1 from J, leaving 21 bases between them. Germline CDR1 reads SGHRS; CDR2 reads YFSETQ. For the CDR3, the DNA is TGCGCCAGCAGTGGCGCGGTGAGGACAGCACGGAACACTGAAGCTTTCTTT. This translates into CASSGAVRTARNTEAFF.

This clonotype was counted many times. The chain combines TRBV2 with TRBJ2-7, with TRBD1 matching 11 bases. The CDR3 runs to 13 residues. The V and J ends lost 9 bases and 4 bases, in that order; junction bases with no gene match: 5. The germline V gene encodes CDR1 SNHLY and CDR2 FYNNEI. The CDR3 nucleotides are TGTGCCAGATCCGGGACAGGGGGGTACGAGCAGTACTTC. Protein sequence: CARSGTGGYEQYF.

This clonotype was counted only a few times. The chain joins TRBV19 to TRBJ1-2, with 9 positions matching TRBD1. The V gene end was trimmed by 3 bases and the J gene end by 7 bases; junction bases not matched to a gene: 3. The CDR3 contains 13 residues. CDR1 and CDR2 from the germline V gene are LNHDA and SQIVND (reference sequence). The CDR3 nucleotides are TGTGCCAGTAGTATGAGGACAGGGGCTGGCTACACCTTC. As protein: CASSMRTGAGYTF.

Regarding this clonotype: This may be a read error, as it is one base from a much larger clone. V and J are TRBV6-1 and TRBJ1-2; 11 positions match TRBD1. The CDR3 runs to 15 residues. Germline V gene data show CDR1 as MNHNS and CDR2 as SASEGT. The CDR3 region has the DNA TGTGCCAGCAGACCTGGACAGGGGGCGCGCTATGGCTGCACCTTC. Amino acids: CASRPGQGARYGCTF.

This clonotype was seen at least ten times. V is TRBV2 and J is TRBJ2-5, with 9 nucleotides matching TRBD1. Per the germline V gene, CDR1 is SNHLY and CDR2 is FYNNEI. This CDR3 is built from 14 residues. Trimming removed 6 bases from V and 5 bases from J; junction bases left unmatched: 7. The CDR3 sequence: CASSVTGGMETQYF. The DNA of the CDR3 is TGTGCCAGCAGCGTGACAGGGGGTATGGAGACCCAGTACTTC. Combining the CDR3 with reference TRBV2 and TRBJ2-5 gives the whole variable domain EPEVTQTPSHQVTQMGQEVILRCVPISNHLYFYWYRQILGQKVEFLVSFYNNEISEKSEIFDDQFSVERPDGSNFTLKIRSTKLEDSAMYFCASSVTGGMETQYFGPGTRLLVL.

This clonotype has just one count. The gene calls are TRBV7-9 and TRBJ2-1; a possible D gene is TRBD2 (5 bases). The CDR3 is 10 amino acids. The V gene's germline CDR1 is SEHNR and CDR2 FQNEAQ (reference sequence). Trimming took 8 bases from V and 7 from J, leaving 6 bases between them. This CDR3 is CASGENEQFF. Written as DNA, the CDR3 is TGTGCCAGCGGGGAGAATGAGCAGTTCTTC.

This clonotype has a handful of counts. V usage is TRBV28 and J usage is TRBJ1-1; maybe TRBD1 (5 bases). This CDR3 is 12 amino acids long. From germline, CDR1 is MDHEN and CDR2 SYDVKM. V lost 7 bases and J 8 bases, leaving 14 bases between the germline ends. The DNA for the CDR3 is TGTGCCAGCACCTATTCCGGGACGGAAGCTTTCTTT. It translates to CASTYSGTEAFF.

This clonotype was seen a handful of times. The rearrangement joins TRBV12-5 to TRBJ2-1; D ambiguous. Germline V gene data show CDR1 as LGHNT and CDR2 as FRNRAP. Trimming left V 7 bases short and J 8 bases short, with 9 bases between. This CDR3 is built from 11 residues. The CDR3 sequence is CASASLDEQFF. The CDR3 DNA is TGTGCTAGTGCCTCCTTGGATGAGCAGTTCTTC.

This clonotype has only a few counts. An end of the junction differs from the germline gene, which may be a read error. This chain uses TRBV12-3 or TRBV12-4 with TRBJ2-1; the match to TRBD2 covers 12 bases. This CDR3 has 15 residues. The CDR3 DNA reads TGTGCCCGCAGTTTCCTAGCGGGAGGGCCTAATGAGCAGTTCTTC. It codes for CARSFLAGGPNEQFF.

The CDR3 DNA is TGTGCCAGCTCACCAAAGAATCAGGGGGCGGGCGAGCAGTACTTC. Amino acid sequence: CASSPKNQGAGEQYF. The chain is built from TRBV18 and TRBJ2-7; 8 bases agree with TRBD1. Germline V gene data show CDR1 as KGHSH and CDR2 as LQKENI. The CDR3 length is 15 residues. The trim removed 2 bases at V and 6 bases at J, leaving 9 bases unmatched.

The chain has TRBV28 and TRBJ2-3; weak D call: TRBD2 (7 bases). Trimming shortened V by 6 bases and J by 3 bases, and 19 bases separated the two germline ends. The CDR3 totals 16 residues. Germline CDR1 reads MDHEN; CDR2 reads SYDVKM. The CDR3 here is CASRGGGPRSTDTQYF. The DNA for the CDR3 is TGTGCCAGCAGGGGGGGGGGGCCCAGGAGTACAGATACGCAGTATTTT.

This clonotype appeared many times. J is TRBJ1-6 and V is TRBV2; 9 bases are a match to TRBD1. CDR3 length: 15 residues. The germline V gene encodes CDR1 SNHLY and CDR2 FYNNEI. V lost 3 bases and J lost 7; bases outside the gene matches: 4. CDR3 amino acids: CASSDDRGANSPLHF. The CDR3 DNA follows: TGTGCCAGCAGTGACGACAGGGGGGCCAATTCACCCCTCCACTTT.

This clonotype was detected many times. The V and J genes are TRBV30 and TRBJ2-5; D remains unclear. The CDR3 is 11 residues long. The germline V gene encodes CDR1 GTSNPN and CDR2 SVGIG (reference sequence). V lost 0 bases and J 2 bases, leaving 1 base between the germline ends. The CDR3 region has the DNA TGTGCCTGGAGTGTACAAGAGACCCAGTACTTC. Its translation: CAWSVQETQYF. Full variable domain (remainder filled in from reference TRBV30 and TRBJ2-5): SQTIHQWPATLVQPVGSPLSLECTVEGTSNPNLYWYRQAAGRGLQLLFYSVGIGQISSEVPQNLSASRPQDRQFILSSKKLLLSDSGFYLCAWSVQETQYFGPGTRLLVL.

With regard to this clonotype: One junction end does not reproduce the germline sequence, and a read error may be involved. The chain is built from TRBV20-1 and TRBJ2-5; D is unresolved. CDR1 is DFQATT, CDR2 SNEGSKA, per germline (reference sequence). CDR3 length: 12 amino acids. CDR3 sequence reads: CSAVVSQETQSF. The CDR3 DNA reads TGCAGTGCTGTAGTCAGCCAAGAGACCCAGTCCTTC.

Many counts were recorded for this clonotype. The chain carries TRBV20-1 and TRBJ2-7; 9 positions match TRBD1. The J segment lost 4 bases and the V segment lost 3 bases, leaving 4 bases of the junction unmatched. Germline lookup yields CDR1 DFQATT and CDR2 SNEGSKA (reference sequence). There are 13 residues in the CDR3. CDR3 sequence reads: CSARGQGGYEQYF. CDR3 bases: TGCAGTGCTAGGGGACAGGGCGGGTACGAGCAGTACTTC.

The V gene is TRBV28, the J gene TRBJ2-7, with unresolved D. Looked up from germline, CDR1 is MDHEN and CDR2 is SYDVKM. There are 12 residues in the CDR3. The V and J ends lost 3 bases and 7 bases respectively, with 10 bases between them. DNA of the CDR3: TGTGCCAGCAGTTTTTTAGTGTGGGAGCAGTACTTC. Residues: CASSFLVWEQYF.

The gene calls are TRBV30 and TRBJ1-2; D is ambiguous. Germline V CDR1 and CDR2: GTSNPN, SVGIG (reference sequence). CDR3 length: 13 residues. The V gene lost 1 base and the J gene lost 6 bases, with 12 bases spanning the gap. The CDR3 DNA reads TGTGCCTGGAGTGGGGATAGAAAAGATGGCTACACCTTC. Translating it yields CAWSGDRKDGYTF.

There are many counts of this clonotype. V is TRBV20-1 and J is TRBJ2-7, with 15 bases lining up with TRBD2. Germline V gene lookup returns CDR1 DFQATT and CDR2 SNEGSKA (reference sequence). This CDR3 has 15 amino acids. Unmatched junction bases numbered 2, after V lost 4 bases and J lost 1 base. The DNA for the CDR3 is TGCAGTGCTAACGGACTAGCGGGAGGGTCCTACGAGCAGTACTTC. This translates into CSANGLAGGSYEQYF.